The 12 T cell receptor beta chains below come from one sample, sequenced in a study of neurological immune-mediated disorders. As to time point: longitudinal time-point 3. Each CDR3 protein gets one entry after TCRdb re-called the 5' RACE reads with MiXCR. The sample contains more than 75,000 distinct CDR3 sequences, approximately 4.3% of which appear only once. Sequenced: PBMCs. All receptors derive from a woman in her sixties or seventies with multiple sclerosis.

The table lists this clonotype with many counts. This chain uses TRBV10-2 with TRBJ1-6; D is possibly TRBD1 (6 bases). The CDR3 loop spans 14 amino acids. Per germline, CDR1 WSHSY and CDR2 SAAADI. V was cut by 3 bases and J by 7 bases, with 10 bases left in between. This CDR3 is CASSDRQGNSPLHF. The CDR3 DNA follows: TGCGCCAGCAGTGATCGTCAGGGGAATTCACCCCTCCACTTT.

This clonotype was observed at least ten times. The V gene is TRBV7-2, the J gene TRBJ1-4, with a tentative D call TRBD1 (5 bases). The V gene's germline CDR1 is SGHTA and CDR2 FQGNSA. This CDR3 contains 15 residues. Trimming removed 1 base at V and 4 bases at J, with 10 bases between. CDR3 sequence: CASSLGGSVNEKLFF. In nucleotides, the CDR3 is TGTGCCAGCAGCTTAGGGGGGTCGGTTAATGAAAAACTGTTTTTT.

This clonotype was detected ten times or more. The chain has TRBV29-1 and TRBJ1-2; D ambiguous. Germline V lookup: CDR1 SQVTM, CDR2 ANQGSEA. This CDR3 has 13 residues. The V and J ends lost 0 bases and 4 bases respectively, with 9 bases between them. CDR3 loop: CSVEDPPSYGYTF. The CDR3 DNA reads as TGCAGCGTTGAAGATCCCCCCTCCTATGGCTACACCTTC.

This clonotype was counted at least ten times. The chain links TRBV12-3 or TRBV12-4 to TRBJ1-5; D uncertain. Trimming shortened V by 3 bases and J by 3 bases, and 9 bases separated the two germline ends. The CDR3 spans 14 residues. The CDR3 is CASSFSGSNQPQHF. The CDR3 DNA sequence: TGTGCCAGCAGTTTCTCGGGCTCCAATCAGCCCCAGCATTTT.

The rearrangement uses TRBV20-1 and TRBJ1-6; D unresolved. CDR1 is DFQATT and CDR2 is SNEGSKA in the germline V gene (reference sequence). This CDR3 is 13 amino acids long. Trimming left V 0 bases short and J 9 bases short, with 9 bases between. The CDR3 DNA is TGCAGTGCTAGAGATCCGGGCGGTTCACCCCTCCACTTT. Amino acid sequence: CSARDPGGSPLHF.

This clonotype was counted ten times or more. The chain has TRBV5-1 and TRBJ1-2; TRBD1 is a possible D gene (5 bases). The germline gives CDR1 SGHRS, CDR2 YFSETQ. The CDR3 is 18 residues long. The V end lost 0 bases, the J end lost 0 bases, and 18 bases lay between the germline ends. In nucleotides, the CDR3 is TGCGCCAGCAGCTTGGCCGGGGCAGGGCTGGTGACTAACTATGGCTACACCTTC. Translating gives CASSLAGAGLVTNYGYTF.

This clonotype was recorded many times. CDR3 DNA: TGTGCCAGCAGCGTAGGGCCCAGCTCCTATAATTCACCCCTCCACTTT. Protein product: CASSVGPSSYNSPLHF. The chain recombines TRBV9 with TRBJ1-6, with D unclear. Germline V gene lookup returns CDR1 SGDLS and CDR2 YYNGEE. V dropped 0 bases and J dropped 0 bases, with 7 bases sitting between them. This CDR3 is built from 16 residues.

In its sample, this clonotype was seen many times. The rearrangement joins TRBV11-3 to TRBJ2-5, with D possibly matching TRBD1 (6 bases). The CDR3 consists of 16 residues. Germline V CDR1 and CDR2: SGHNT, YENEEA. Trimming took 1 base from V and 1 from J, leaving 13 bases between them. The DNA of the CDR3 is TGTGCCAGCAGCTTAGGGTACAGGGATTCCCAAGAGACCCAGTACTTC. Protein product: CASSLGYRDSQETQYF.

Many counts were recorded for this clonotype. V gene TRBV20-1 combines with J gene TRBJ2-7; TRBD1 matches at 9 bases. The CDR3 covers 14 residues. Germline lookup yields CDR1 DFQATT and CDR2 SNEGSKA (reference sequence). Trimming at V came to 0 bases and at J to 7 bases, leaving 7 bases not matched to a gene. The CDR3 sequence: CSARDWDRAKEQYF. The CDR3 bases are TGCAGTGCTAGAGATTGGGACAGGGCGAAAGAGCAGTACTTC.

This clonotype was detected many times. The chain joins TRBV5-1 to TRBJ2-3; possibly TRBD1 or TRBD2 for D (5 bases each). The V end lost 0 bases, the J end lost 2 bases, and 10 bases lay between the germline ends. Germline V gene lookup returns CDR1 SGHRS and CDR2 YFSETQ. The CDR3 extends over 15 amino acids. The CDR3 DNA sequence: TGCGCCAGCAGCTTGGCGTCGGGGACCACAGATACGCAGTATTTT. Protein sequence: CASSLASGTTDTQYF.

This clonotype was recorded many times. The CDR3 loop reads CASSLGQGGYNSPLHF. CDR3 DNA: TGTGCCAGCAGCTTAGGTCAGGGGGGCTATAATTCACCCCTCCACTTT. The chain has TRBV7-6 and TRBJ1-6, with 7 bases that match TRBD1. Germline values: CDR1 SGHVS, CDR2 FNYEAQ. Trimming took 1 base from V and 3 from J; bases not matched to a gene: 3. This CDR3 has 16 amino acids.

The sample holds many counts of this clonotype. The V gene is TRBV12-3 or TRBV12-4, the J gene TRBJ2-1; 9 nucleotides align to TRBD2. V shed 5 bases and J 2 bases; nucleotides not matched to a gene: 7. The CDR3 spans 16 residues. CDR3 DNA: TGTGCCAGCAGTCCCATAGCGGGGGAAACCTACAATGAGCAGTTCTTC. Its translation: CASSPIAGETYNEQFF.